The subject of this entry is one T cell receptor beta chain. Per the original methods: For nucleated cells, counts were estimated from reference gene primer amplification. Clones were read by immunoSEQ multiplex PCR, and TCRdb kept only the in-frame ones, dropping some. Clone size and V and J calls were adopted from that table, with D and trimming inferred from the DNA. The repertoire holds about 78,000 clones, around 91% seen once, with around 0.98% in the top ten. CDR1 is LNHNV and CDR2 is YYDKDF in the germline V gene (reference sequence). V was pared by 0 bases and J by 1 base, with 7 bases between. This CDR3 contains 14 residues. The entry originates in a study of blood T cell repertoires in COVID-19. Background on the study: Material from acute and convalescent COVID-19 was sourced from the United States, Italy and Spain.

The chain combines TRBV15 with TRBJ2-7; possibly TRBD2 for D (5 bases). The TCR sequence derives from a woman aged 45-65 years in a cohort sampled during active COVID-19. The material sequenced was peripheral blood. CDR3 region: CATSRDVASYEQYF. CDR3 nucleotides: TGTGCCACCAGCAGAGATGTAGCGTCCTACGAGCAGTACTTC.